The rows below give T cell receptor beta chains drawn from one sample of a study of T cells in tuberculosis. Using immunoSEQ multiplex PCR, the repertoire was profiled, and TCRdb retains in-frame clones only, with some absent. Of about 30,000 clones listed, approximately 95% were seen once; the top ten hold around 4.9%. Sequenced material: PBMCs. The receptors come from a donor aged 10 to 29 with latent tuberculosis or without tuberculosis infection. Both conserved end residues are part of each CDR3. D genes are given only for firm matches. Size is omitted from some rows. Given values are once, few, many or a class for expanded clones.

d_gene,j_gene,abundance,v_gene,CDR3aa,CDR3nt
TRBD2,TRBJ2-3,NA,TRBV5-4,CASSGAGLRSTDTQYF,TGTGCCAGCAGCGGAGCGGGACTACGGAGCACAGATACGCAGTATTTT
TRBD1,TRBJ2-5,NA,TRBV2,CASSEEQGERTQYF,TGTGCCAGCAGTGAAGAACAGGGGGAGCGGACCCAGTACTTC
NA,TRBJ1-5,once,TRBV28,CASSLTGYGNQPQHF,TGTGCCAGCAGTTTAACCGGGTACGGCAATCAGCCCCAGCATTTT
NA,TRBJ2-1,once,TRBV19,CASSIRGRRGNEQFF,TGTGCCAGTAGTATAAGAGGACGGCGGGGCAATGAGCAGTTCTTC
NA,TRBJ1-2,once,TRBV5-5,CASSLPGESYGYTF,TGTGCCAGCAGCTTGCCAGGGGAAAGTTATGGCTACACCTTC
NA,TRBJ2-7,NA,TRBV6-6,CASSPLSSGSYEQYF,TGTGCCAGCAGCCCCCTTAGCTCCGGGTCCTACGAGCAGTACTTC
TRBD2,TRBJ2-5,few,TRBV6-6,CASSPKGTSGRETQYF,TGTGCCAGCAGTCCTAAAGGGACTAGCGGGAGGGAGACCCAGTACTTC
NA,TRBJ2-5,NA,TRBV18,CASSPPSSPQETQYF,TGTGCCAGCTCACCACCCTCAAGCCCCCAAGAGACCCAGTACTTC
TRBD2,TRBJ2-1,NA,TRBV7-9,CASSVGTSGYNEQFF,TGTGCCAGCAGCGTCGGGACTAGCGGCTACAATGAGCAGTTCTTC
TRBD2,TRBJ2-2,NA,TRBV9,CASSGTSLVGELFF,TGTGCCAGCAGCGGGACTAGTTTAGTCGGGGAGCTGTTTTTT
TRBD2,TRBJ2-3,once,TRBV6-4,CASSAASGGADTQYF,TGTGCCAGCAGTGCCGCTAGCGGGGGGGCAGATACGCAGTATTTT
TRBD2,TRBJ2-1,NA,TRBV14,CASFNGGEYNEQFF,TGTGCCAGTTTTAACGGGGGGGAGTACAATGAGCAGTTCTTC
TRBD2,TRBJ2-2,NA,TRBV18,CASSFDRLAETPNTGELFF,TGTGCCAGCTCCTTCGACAGACTAGCGGAAACCCCGAACACCGGGGAGCTGTTTTTT
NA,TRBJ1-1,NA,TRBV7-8,CASSPGGGVNTEAFF,TGTGCCAGCAGCCCCGGAGGAGGGGTGAACACTGAAGCTTTCTTT
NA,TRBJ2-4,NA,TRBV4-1,CASSHPTGYGAKNIQYF,TGCGCCAGCAGCCACCCAACAGGGTACGGGGCCAAAAACATTCAGTACTTC
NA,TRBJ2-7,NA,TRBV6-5,CASSYRGSKIYEQYF,TGTGCCAGCAGTTACCGGGGGTCGAAGATCTACGAGCAGTACTTC
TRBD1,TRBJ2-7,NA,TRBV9,CASSLQGASYEQYF,TGTGCCAGCAGCCTTCAGGGGGCTTCCTACGAGCAGTACTTC
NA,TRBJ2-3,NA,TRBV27,CASSVGAGADTQYF,TGTGCCAGCAGTGTGGGAGCGGGCGCAGATACGCAGTATTTT
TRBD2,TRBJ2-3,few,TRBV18,CASSPSGGARDTQYF,TGTGCCAGCTCCCCTAGCGGGGGGGCTCGGGATACGCAGTATTTT
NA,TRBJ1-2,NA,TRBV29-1,CSVYSGDGNYGYTF,TGCAGCGTTTATTCAGGGGACGGGAACTATGGCTACACCTTC
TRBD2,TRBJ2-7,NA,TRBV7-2,CASSSLSGGRNLQYF,TGTGCCAGCAGCTCCCTTAGCGGGGGGCGGAACCTTCAGTACTTC
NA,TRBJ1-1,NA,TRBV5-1,CASSADLNTEAFF,TGCGCCAGCAGCGCGGACTTGAACACTGAAGCTTTCTTT
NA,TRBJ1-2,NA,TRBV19,CASSIATRTEEYGYTF,TGTGCCAGTAGTATAGCTACAAGGACAGAAGAGTATGGCTACACCTTC
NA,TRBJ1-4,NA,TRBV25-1,CASSEGGTGEKLFF,TGTGCCAGCAGTGAAGGAGGGACTGGTGAAAAACTGTTTTTT
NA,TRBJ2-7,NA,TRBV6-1,CASRKTGTSLEQYF,TGTGCCAGCAGGAAGACCGGGACATCTCTCGAGCAGTACTTC
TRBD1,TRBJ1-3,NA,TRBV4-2,CASSQPGTAQTGNTIYF,TGTGCCAGCAGCCAACCGGGGACAGCGCAGACTGGAAACACCATATATTTT
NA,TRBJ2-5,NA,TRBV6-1,CASSEARLWETQYF,TGTGCCAGCAGTGAAGCGCGGTTATGGGAGACCCAGTACTTC
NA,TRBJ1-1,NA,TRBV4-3,CASSLNRGSITEAFF,TGCGCCAGCAGCTTGAATCGGGGGAGCATCACTGAAGCTTTCTTT
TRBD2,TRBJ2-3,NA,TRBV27,CASRGTSGGYTDTQYF,TGTGCCAGCAGAGGGACTAGCGGGGGATACACAGATACGCAGTATTTT
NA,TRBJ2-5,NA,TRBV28,CASRRAGTPSIAQYF,TGTGCCAGCAGGCGAGCCGGGACACCTTCAATCGCCCAGTACTTC
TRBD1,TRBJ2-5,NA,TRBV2,CASSPNSGTGETQYF,TGTGCCAGCAGCCCCAACTCCGGGACAGGGGAGACCCAGTACTTC
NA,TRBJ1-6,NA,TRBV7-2,CASSQVGGSNSPLHF,TGTGCCAGCAGCCAAGTCGGGGGTAGTAATTCACCCCTCCACTTT
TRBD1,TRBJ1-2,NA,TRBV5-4,CASSRGTGKGSNYGYTF,TGTGCCAGCAGCCGGGGGACAGGGAAGGGGTCTAACTATGGCTACACCTTC
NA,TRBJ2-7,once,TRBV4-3,CASSQGVFASYEQYF,TGCGCCAGCAGCCAAGGAGTTTTTGCGTCCTACGAGCAGTACTTC
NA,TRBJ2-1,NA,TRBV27,CATKTGYNEQFF,TGTGCCACCAAGACAGGTTACAATGAGCAGTTCTTC
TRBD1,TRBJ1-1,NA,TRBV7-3,CASSSTGRGEAFF,TGTGCCAGCAGCTCGACAGGGCGGGGTGAAGCTTTCTTT
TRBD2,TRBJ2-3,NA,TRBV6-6,CASSTSSGTDTQYF,TGTGCCAGCAGTACGTCTAGCGGGACAGATACGCAGTATTTT
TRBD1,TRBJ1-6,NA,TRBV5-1,CASSLVSGTGTSPLHF,TGCGCCAGCAGCTTGGTCTCCGGGACAGGGACTTCACCCCTCCACTTT
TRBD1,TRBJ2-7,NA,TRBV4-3,CASSQDGTGVNEQYF,TGCGCCAGCAGCCAAGATGGGACAGGGGTAAACGAGCAGTACTTC
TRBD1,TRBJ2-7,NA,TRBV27,CASSSQTGTGIYEQYF,TGTGCCAGCAGTTCACAAACCGGGACAGGGATCTACGAGCAGTACTTC